These 9 T cell receptor beta chains were all obtained from the same sample, sequenced in a study of metastatic and nonmetastatic thyroid tumors. TCRdb called clones again from the PCR reads with MiXCR. The sample lists more than 70,000 clones; approximately 9% were seen once. Until they underwent thyroid surgery, no patient had received any treatment. Sequenced sample: blood. Receptor source: a female donor with papillary thyroid cancer or a benign thyroid nodule (not recorded which). Some clones in this sample may be carry-over from other donors' samples.

This clone has ten or more counts. The chain employs TRBV6-4 and TRBJ2-2; the match to TRBD2 covers 9 bases. V shed 3 bases and J 4 bases; nucleotides not matched to a gene: 0. The CDR3 runs 14 residues. The germline V gene has CDR1 MRHNA and CDR2 SNTAGT. CDR3 nucleotide sequence: TGTGCCAGCAGTGAGCGGGGGGGCACCGGGGAGCTGTTTTTT. This sequence encodes CASSERGGTGELFF.

Many counts were recorded for this clone. V is TRBV5-6 and J is TRBJ1-4; 9 bases align to TRBD1. V was pared by 0 bases and J by 8 bases, with 8 bases of the junction left unmatched. CDR3 length: 16 amino acids. The germline gives CDR1 SGHDT, CDR2 YYEEEE. The CDR3 spells CASSLERDRVLEKLFF. CDR3 DNA: TGTGCCAGCAGCTTGGAGCGGGACAGGGTTTTAGAAAAACTGTTTTTT.

This clone appeared many times. The chain combines TRBV19 with TRBJ1-1; perhaps TRBD1 as D (6 bases). Trimming shortened V by 7 bases and J by 2 bases, and 17 bases separated the two germline ends. The germline V gene has CDR1 LNHDA and CDR2 SQIVND (reference sequence). CDR3 size: 15 residues. The CDR3 loop reads CASIPEGTFNTEAFF. The CDR3 bases are TGTGCCAGTATCCCAGAGGGGACATTTAACACTGAAGCTTTCTTT.

As regards this clone: A read error may account for a junction end that differs from germline. This specimen includes other DNA sequences encoding the same CDR3. V is TRBV19 and J is TRBJ2-6, with D uncertain. CDR1 and CDR2 (germline): LNHDA, SQIVND (reference sequence). The CDR3 spans 15 residues. For the CDR3, the DNA is TGTGCCAGTAGTATTGGAAGCTCTGGAGCCAACGTCCTGACTTTC. This sequence encodes CASSIGSSGANVLTF.

This clone occurred many times. The J gene is TRBJ1-3, the V gene TRBV9; maybe TRBD1 (5 bases). V was cut by 2 bases and J by 0 bases, with 6 bases left in between. Germline V gene sequence: CDR1 SGDLS, CDR2 YYNGEE. The CDR3 runs 14 residues. As DNA, the CDR3 is TGTGCCAGCAGCGTCAGGGACTCTGGAAACACCATATATTTT. This encodes CASSVRDSGNTIYF.

This clone has at least ten counts. The chain has TRBV19 and TRBJ2-6; TRBD1 is a possible D gene (5 bases). Trimming took off 7 bases at V and 1 base at J, with 11 bases between the two ends. The CDR3 runs to 15 residues. Germline V gene sequence: CDR1 LNHDA, CDR2 SQIVND (reference sequence). As DNA, the CDR3 is TGTGCCAGTAATCCGACAGCGTCTGGGGCCAACGTCCTGACTTTC. It translates to CASNPTASGANVLTF.

The table lists this clone with a few counts. A much larger clone differs by one base, so this may be a read error. The genes are TRBV9 and TRBJ1-1; no definite D call. Germline V CDR1 and CDR2: SGDLS, YYNGEE. CDR3 length: 14 residues. DNA of the CDR3: TGTGCCAGCAGCGTATTTGAGGTGAACACTGGAGCTTTCTTT. It specifies CASSVFEVNTGAFF.

With regard to this clone: A clone one base away is much larger, so this may be a read error. The chain joins TRBV9 to TRBJ2-3; a possible D gene is TRBD2 (7 bases). V was pared by 3 bases and J by 2 bases, with 19 bases between. The CDR3 consists of 17 residues. CDR1 and CDR2 (germline): SGDLS, YYNGEE. The CDR3 DNA sequence: TGTGCCAGCAGCGCCGAGGGGGGGCATCCGATCACAGATACGCAGTATTTT. Amino acids: CASSAEGGHPITDTQYF.

With respect to this clone: Just one base apart from a much larger clone, this may be a read error. V is TRBV7-2 and J is TRBJ2-3; the match to TRBD2 covers 7 bases. The CDR3 is 12 amino acids. CDR1 SGHTA and CDR2 FQGNSA come from the germline V gene. In DNA, the CDR3 is TGTGCCAGCAGCCTAGCGGCATATACGCAGTATTTT. Encoded protein: CASSLAAYTQYF.